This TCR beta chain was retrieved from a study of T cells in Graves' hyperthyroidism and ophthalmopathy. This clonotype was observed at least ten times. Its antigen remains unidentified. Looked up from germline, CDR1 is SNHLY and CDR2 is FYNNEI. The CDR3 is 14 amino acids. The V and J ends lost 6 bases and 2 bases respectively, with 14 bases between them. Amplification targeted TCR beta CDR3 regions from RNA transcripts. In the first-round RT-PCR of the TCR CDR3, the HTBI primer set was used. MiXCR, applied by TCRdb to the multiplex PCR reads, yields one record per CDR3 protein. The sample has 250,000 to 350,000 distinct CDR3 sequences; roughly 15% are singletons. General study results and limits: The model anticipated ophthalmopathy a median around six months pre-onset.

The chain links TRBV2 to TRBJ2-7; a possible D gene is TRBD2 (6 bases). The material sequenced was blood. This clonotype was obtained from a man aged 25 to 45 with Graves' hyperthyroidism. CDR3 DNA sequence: TGTGCCAGCAGGCAACCGGGAGCCCCCTACGAGCAGTACTTC. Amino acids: CASRQPGAPYEQYF.